These 2 T cell receptor beta chains originate from one sample sequenced in a study of blood T cell repertoires in COVID-19. Assay used: immunoSEQ multiplex PCR; TCRdb lists only in-frame clones, some missing. This sample has some 300,000 clones; around 90% occur once, and the top ten carry just under 1%. The sequencing input was PBMCs or T cells enriched from blood (not recorded which). The source is a woman in her thirties who had recovered from COVID-19.

The V and J genes are TRBV12-3 or TRBV12-4 and TRBJ1-5; no firm D call. The CDR3 sequence is 12 residues long. V was clipped by 6 bases and J by 7 bases, with 10 bases between them. The CDR3 bases are TGTGCCAGCAGCGATCCCGGGCAGCCCCAGCATTTT. It is translated as CASSDPGQPQHF.

The V call is TRBV6-5, the J call TRBJ1-4; 8 positions agree with TRBD1. Germline CDR1 reads MNHEY; CDR2 reads SVGAGI. The V segment lost 6 bases and the J segment 8 bases; nucleotides outside the gene matches: 5. The CDR3 length is 13 residues. The CDR3 nucleotides are TGTGCCAGCAGAGCGACAGGGGAAGAAAAACTGTTTTTT. This translates into CASRATGEEKLFF.